The clone carrying this T cell receptor beta chain has just a few counts. These data come from a study of identical twins. Using its own MiXCR run on the 5' RACE reads, TCRdb lists one record per CDR3 protein. The sample consists of fewer than 800,000 distinct CDR3 sequences, just over 7% of them appearing once. Trimming at V came to 6 bases and at J to 5 bases, leaving 10 bases not matched to a gene. Germline V gives CDR1 MNHEY, CDR2 SVGEGT. This CDR3 is 16 amino acids long. These data were likewise used in another study, on yellow fever vaccine responses in identical twins.

This TCR was recovered from a woman in her late teens or twenties in good health. Sequencing input: PBMCs. This chain connects TRBV6-2 or TRBV6-3 to TRBJ2-3, with 11 bases lining up with TRBD2. The CDR3 is CASSRTLAGAEDTQYF. CDR3 coding DNA: TGTGCCAGCAGCCGAACACTAGCGGGAGCGGAAGATACGCAGTATTTT.